These T cell receptor beta chains were read from a single sample in a study of a mutant IDH1 vaccine in newly diagnosed glioma. Their cognate antigens are unknown. Assay used: immunoSEQ multiplex PCR; TCRdb lists only in-frame clones, some missing. The table lists 52,000 or so clones, 70% to 85% of them singletons, with 3% to 3.5% in the top ten. Sample: PBMCs, taken from a glioma patient whose treatment included an IDH1 peptide vaccine. The receptor source for this set is a woman in her late teens or twenties with glioma. Some clones in this sample may be carry-over from other donors' samples. The CDR3 runs from the conserved cysteine through the conserved F or W. Each record gives: clone size, D gene, J gene, V gene, CDR3 DNA, CDR3 protein. The D gene is left open where the match is weak. Part of the rows lack a size; the others show once, few, many or a class for expanded clones.

>.|.|TRBJ1-2|TRBV14
TGTGCCAGCAGCCGCGTTTACGGGGCTGGCTACACCTTC
CASSRVYGAGYTF
>.|.|TRBJ1-4|TRBV18
TGTGCCAGCTCACCAGGATCTGTCAGAACTAATGAAAAACTGTTTTTT
CASSPGSVRTNEKLFF
>.|TRBD1|TRBJ2-5|TRBV6-1
TGTGCCAGCAGTGCAGGGGGCTACCAAGAGACCCAGTACTTC
CASSAGGYQETQYF
>few|.|TRBJ1-2|TRBV4-3
TGCGCCAGCAGCCGCGGGATTTATGGCTACACCTTC
CASSRGIYGYTF
>.|.|TRBJ1-2|TRBV7-2
TGTGCCAGCAGCGCGGGGGGGCGGAATGGCTACACCTTC
CASSAGGRNGYTF
>few|TRBD1|TRBJ2-5|TRBV19
TGTGCCAGTAGTCCCCCGACAGGGACGGGTTGGGAGACCCAGTACTTC
CASSPPTGTGWETQYF
>.|.|TRBJ2-7|TRBV6-5
TGTGCCAGCAGTTACTCATCTTGGGGGGACGAGCAGTACTTC
CASSYSSWGDEQYF
>once|.|TRBJ2-2|TRBV10-2
TGCGCCAGCAGTACTCGAGGCACCGGGGAGCTGTTTTTT
CASSTRGTGELFF
>.|.|TRBJ1-5|TRBV6-1
TGTGCCAGCAGTGGGGATCCCAATCAGCCCCAGCATTTT
CASSGDPNQPQHF
>.|TRBD1|TRBJ2-5|TRBV7-9
TGTGCCACCGACCGGGGCGACAGGGAAGAGACCCAGTACTTC
CATDRGDREETQYF
>.|.|TRBJ1-2|TRBV19
TGTGCCAGTAGTATAGATCCTGGGGCGCGGGGACCGATAAACTATGGCTACACCTTC
CASSIDPGARGPINYGYTF
>.|.|TRBJ1-5|TRBV6-6
TGTGCCAGCGGTTACTTAGGGCCTGATAGCAATCAGCCCCAGCATTTT
CASGYLGPDSNQPQHF
>.|TRBD1|TRBJ1-3|TRBV30
TGTGCCGGGACAGGGTGGGACGCTGGAAACACCATATATTTT
CAGTGWDAGNTIYF
>.|.|TRBJ1-2|TRBV5-7
TGTGCCAGCAGCTTGGGGGGGAGCTCTACTAACTATGGCTACACCTTC
CASSLGGSSTNYGYTF
>.|.|TRBJ2-5|TRBV2
TGTGCCAGCAATGGTAGGGAGACCCAGTACTTC
CASNGRETQYF
>once|.|TRBJ1-2|TRBV21-1
TGTGCCAGCAGCAAAGCGAGGGAAGGGGACAGGGCGTTCTATGGCTACACCTTC
CASSKAREGDRAFYGYTF
>.|.|TRBJ1-2|TRBV30
TGTGCCTGGAGTGCCTCCTCATCCGGGAGGGGCTACACCTTC
CAWSASSSGRGYTF
>.|.|TRBJ2-2|TRBV29-1
TGCAGCGCCGGAGGTGGGGCAGGAACCGGGGAGCTGTTTTTT
CSAGGGAGTGELFF
>.|TRBD1|TRBJ2-6|TRBV18
TGTGCCAGCTCACTACTACTCAAACAGGGGGCGGCGGGGGCCAACGTCCTGACTTTC
CASSLLLKQGAAGANVLTF
>.|TRBD1|TRBJ1-4|TRBV4-2
TGTGCCAGCAGCCAACGGACAGGGAATGAAAAACTGTTTTTT
CASSQRTGNEKLFF